This T cell receptor beta chain stems from a study of blood T cell repertoires in COVID-19. Study background: T cells, B-cell-depleted T cells, or PBMCs provided the cDNA or gDNA that served as material.

The CDR3 is made up of 16 amino acids. Unmatched junction bases numbered 9, after V lost 4 bases and J lost 2 bases. Germline CDR1 reads LNHDA; CDR2 reads SQIVND (reference sequence). Using immunoSEQ multiplex PCR, the repertoire was profiled, and TCRdb retains in-frame clones only, with some absent. Among fewer than 450,000 clones listed, approximately 85% were seen once. The participants were between roughly 18 and 100 years old and came from under 25 US areas. The source is a woman in her thirties or forties with acute COVID-19. This chain links TRBV19 with TRBJ2-5; 8 nucleotides agree with TRBD1. Sequenced material: PBMCs or T cells enriched from blood (not recorded which). The CDR3 sequence is CASSKMQGAPQETQYF. CDR3 sequence (DNA): TGTGCCAGTAGTAAAATGCAGGGGGCCCCGCAAGAGACCCAGTACTTC.